Presented here are 18 T cell receptor beta chains from one specimen sequenced in a study of blood T cell repertoires in COVID-19. Only in-frame clones appear in the TCRdb table, and some are missing; sequencing was by immunoSEQ multiplex PCR. Here the sample spans 350,000 to 450,000 clones, over 85% being singletons. Specimen: PBMCs or T cells enriched from blood (not recorded which). Receptor source: a young woman who had recovered from COVID-19.

The chain links TRBV21-1 to TRBJ2-1; the D call of TRBD1 is as the table states it, not checked on the DNA. TRBV21-1 is an annotated pseudogene. The CDR3 consists of 14 residues. The DNA of the CDR3 is TGTGCCAGCATCGAGCCAACAGGTATGGATGAGCAGTTCTTC. Encoded protein: CASIEPTGMDEQFF.

The CDR3 DNA reads TGTGCCTGGAGGGAGACTAGCGGGGGGGCGGGTACGCAGTATTTT. Translation: CAWRETSGGAGTQYF. This chain connects TRBV30 to TRBJ2-3; 14 nucleotides line up with TRBD2. J lost 8 bases, V lost 3 bases, and 7 bases had no gene match. Germline V gives CDR1 GTSNPN, CDR2 SVGIG (reference sequence). This CDR3 has 15 residues.

The chain is built from TRBV27 and TRBJ2-3, with unresolved D. The CDR3 length is 12 residues. CDR1 is MNHEY, CDR2 SMNVEV, per germline (reference sequence). The V gene lost 3 bases and the J gene lost 3 bases, with 4 bases spanning the gap. CDR3 in DNA: TGTGCCAGCAGTTTTTCGACAGATACGCAGTATTTT. Protein: CASSFSTDTQYF.

The rearrangement uses TRBV28 and TRBJ1-1, with unresolved D. Between the trimmed V and J ends, which lost 5 bases and 5 bases, there was a span of 15 bases. The CDR3 loop spans 14 amino acids. CDR1 is MDHEN, CDR2 SYDVKM, per germline. The CDR3 sequence is CASSPRSSRTEAFF. Here the CDR3 DNA reads TGTGCCAGCAGTCCGAGATCGTCGCGGACTGAAGCTTTCTTT.

This clone appeared a few times. This chain joins TRBV2 and TRBJ2-3; tentatively, D is TRBD1 (5 bases). CDR1 and CDR2 from the germline V gene are SNHLY and FYNNEI. Trimming removed 7 bases from V and 0 bases from J, with 11 bases in between. This CDR3 region has 14 residues. The CDR3 DNA reads TGTGCCAGCAACCCAGGGCCTAGCACAGATACGCAGTATTTT. Its protein product is CASNPGPSTDTQYF.

CDR3 nucleotide sequence: TGTGCCAGCAGTTCCCGGTTTGGGACTAGCCTCAATGAGCAGTTCTTC. Its translation is CASSSRFGTSLNEQFF. This chain links TRBV28 with TRBJ2-1; 9 bases line up with TRBD2. Trimming cost V 4 bases and J 6 bases; bases outside gene matches: 10. Looked up from germline, CDR1 is MDHEN and CDR2 is SYDVKM. This CDR3 is 16 amino acids long.

The V call is TRBV19, the J call TRBJ1-5, with D perhaps TRBD1 (5 bases). The CDR3 has 20 residues. From germline, CDR1 is LNHDA and CDR2 SQIVND (reference sequence). V shed 4 bases and J shed 0 bases, with 25 bases lying between them. The DNA for the CDR3 is TGTGCCAGTAGTAAAAGAAGGACAAGGACATCCGATTATAGCAATCAGCCCCAGCATTTT. It codes for CASSKRRTRTSDYSNQPQHF.

The chain uses TRBV27 and TRBJ1-1; 7 bases match TRBD1. V shed 2 bases and J 5 bases; nucleotides not matched to a gene: 14. This CDR3 contains 17 residues. Looked up from germline, CDR1 is MNHEY and CDR2 is SMNVEV (reference sequence). The CDR3 sequence is CASSLRWKQGRYTEAFF. The CDR3 region has the DNA TGTGCCAGCAGTTTACGATGGAAACAGGGGAGGTATACTGAAGCTTTCTTT.

The CDR3 DNA is TGCAGCGTTGAACTGAGGCCCCGAGAGACCCAGTACTTC. Amino acid sequence: CSVELRPRETQYF. V usage is TRBV29-1 and J usage is TRBJ2-5; D remains unclear. V gave up 2 bases and J gave up 4 bases, with 11 bases separating them. CDR3 length: 13 residues. Per the germline V gene, CDR1 is SQVTM and CDR2 is ANQGSEA. Filled out from reference TRBV29-1 and TRBJ2-5, the complete variable domain reads SAVISQKPSRDICQRGTSLTIQCQVDSQVTMMFWYRQQPGQSLTLIATANQGSEATYESGFVIDKFPISRPNLTFSTLTVSNMSPEDSSIYLCSVELRPRETQYFGPGTRLLVL.

This clone showed up many times. CDR3 bases: TGTGCCAGCAGCTTTAGCGGGGGGGCCGGCGAGCAGTACTTC. Translated: CASSFSGGAGEQYF. The J gene is TRBJ2-7, the V gene TRBV7-2; TRBD2 matches 11 bases. Germline assignment: CDR1 SGHTA and CDR2 FQGNSA. The V and J ends lost 3 bases and 6 bases, in that order; junction bases with no gene match: 4. CDR3 size: 14 residues.

CDR3 sequence reads: CASSEAVGTEEGGYTF. CDR3 sequence (DNA): TGTGCCAGCAGTGAAGCGGTAGGGACAGAAGAAGGGGGCTACACCTTC. This chain links TRBV6-1 with TRBJ1-2, with TRBD1 identical over 7 bases. The CDR3 runs to 16 residues. Germline CDR1 MNHNS, CDR2 SASEGT. The junction had 12 bases not matched to a gene; V was cut back by 0 bases and J by 8 bases.

The count of this clone is one. The V call is TRBV30, the J call TRBJ1-1; tentatively, D is TRBD1 (5 bases). Trimming shortened V by 2 bases and J by 4 bases, and 14 bases separated the two germline ends. Per germline, CDR1 GTSNPN and CDR2 SVGIG (reference sequence). There are 14 residues in the CDR3. CDR3 DNA: TGTGCCTGGAGTCTCGGGGGTGGGGGCACTGAAGCTTTCTTT. This codes for CAWSLGGGGTEAFF.

By proportion, this clone is medium-sized. The J gene is TRBJ2-3, the V gene TRBV30, with 11 bases aligning to TRBD2. In germline, CDR1 is GTSNPN, CDR2 SVGIG (reference sequence). CDR3 length equals 14 residues. Germline trimming cut 5 bases from V and 6 bases from J; bases unmatched to any gene: 7. The CDR3: CAWDFSGGADTQYF. In DNA form, the CDR3 reads TGTGCCTGGGACTTTAGCGGGGGGGCTGATACGCAGTATTTT.

The rearrangement links TRBV7-8 to TRBJ2-1, with 7 nucleotides matching TRBD2. The length of the CDR3 is 15 residues. Germline CDR1 SGHVS, CDR2 FQNEAQ. The V gene end was trimmed by 2 bases and the J gene end by 4 bases; junction bases not matched to a gene: 5. CDR3 amino acids: CASSLMGGSYNEQFF. CDR3 DNA: TGTGCCAGCAGCTTAATGGGAGGGAGTTACAATGAGCAGTTCTTC.

The chain has TRBV30 and TRBJ2-7, with TRBD1 matching over 9 bases. The CDR3 sequence is 18 residues long. Germline CDR1 is GTSNPN and CDR2 is SVGIG (reference sequence). V shed 2 bases and J 1 base; nucleotides not matched to a gene: 15. The CDR3 DNA reads TGTGCCTGGAGTTATCGTCCCCCCGGGACAGGGCAATCCTACGAGCAGTACTTC. Its translation: CAWSYRPPGTGQSYEQYF.

This chain joins TRBV10-1 and TRBJ1-3, with unresolved D. The V gene lost 6 bases and the J gene lost 4 bases, with 10 bases spanning the gap. CDR3 size: 13 residues. CDR1 and CDR2 from the germline V gene are WNHNN and SYGVQD (reference sequence). The CDR3 is CASSLGLGNTIYF. The CDR3 DNA reads as TGCGCCAGCAGCCTGGGCCTGGGAAACACCATATATTTT.

This rearrangement joins TRBV9 to TRBJ2-3; maybe TRBD2 (7 bases). CDR1 and CDR2 (germline): SGDLS, YYNGEE. This CDR3 contains 14 residues. Trimming cost V 0 bases and J 3 bases, with 8 bases left between them. This chain's CDR3 is CASSVEGGTDTQYF. In nucleotides, the CDR3 is TGTGCCAGCAGCGTAGAGGGGGGGACAGATACGCAGTATTTT.

V gene TRBV6-5 combines with J gene TRBJ2-1; a weak D match, TRBD2 (5 bases). The germline CDR1 and CDR2 sequences are MNHEY and SVGAGI. The V end lost 0 bases, the J end lost 10 bases, and 10 bases lay between the germline ends. CDR3 length equals 13 residues. The DNA for the CDR3 is TGTGCCAGCAGTTACTCGAGACTAACCGAGCAGTTCTTC. It yields the protein CASSYSRLTEQFF.